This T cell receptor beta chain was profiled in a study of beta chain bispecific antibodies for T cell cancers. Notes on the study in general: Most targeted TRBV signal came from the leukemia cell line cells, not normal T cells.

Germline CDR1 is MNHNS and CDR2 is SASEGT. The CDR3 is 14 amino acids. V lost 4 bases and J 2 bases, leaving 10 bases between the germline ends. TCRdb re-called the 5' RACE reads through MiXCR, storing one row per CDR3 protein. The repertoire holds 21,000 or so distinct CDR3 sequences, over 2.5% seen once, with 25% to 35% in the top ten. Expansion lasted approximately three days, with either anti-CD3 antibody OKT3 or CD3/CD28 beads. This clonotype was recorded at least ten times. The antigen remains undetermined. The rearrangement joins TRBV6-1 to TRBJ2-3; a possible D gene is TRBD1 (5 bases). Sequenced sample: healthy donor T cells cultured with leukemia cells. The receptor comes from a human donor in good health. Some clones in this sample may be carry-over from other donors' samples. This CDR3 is CASSVDRVTDTQYF. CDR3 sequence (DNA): TGTGCCAGCAGTGTTGACAGAGTCACAGATACGCAGTATTTT.